Listed here is a single TCR beta chain. The antigen remains undetermined. Germline CDR1 reads SQVTM; CDR2 reads ANQGSEA. The V end lost 3 bases, the J end lost 8 bases, and 11 bases lay between the germline ends. The CDR3 totals 12 residues. The RNA input was 0.5 to 1 ug, and it was reverse transcribed with random hexamers. TCRdb re-derived calls from the immunoSEQ multiplex PCR reads in MiXCR, one entry per CDR3 protein. The top ten clones hold 0.065% to 0.08% of a sample with some 260,000 distinct CDR3 sequences, roughly 93% of them seen once. The sample belongs to a study of CD8 T cells in Susac syndrome. Study-level findings and limits: It was acknowledged by the study that relatively few individuals were included in its TCR sequencing and HLA analysis.

The TCR sequence derives from a human donor with multiple sclerosis. Sequenced: CD4+ T cells from PBMCs. V is TRBV29-1 and J is TRBJ2-1; no clear D gene. DNA of the CDR3: TGCAGCGTTGATTCCTACGGTCATGAGCAGTTCTTC. Translated: CSVDSYGHEQFF.